The 10 T cell receptor beta chains below were found in one sample sequenced in a study of blood T cells in healthy people across ages. PCR was performed a second time for about 7 to 12 cycles using a sample-barcoded 5' primer and a J-beta primer mix. One entry per CDR3 protein results from TCRdb running MiXCR on the 5' RACE reads. The table lists hundreds of thousands of distinct CDR3 sequences, 40% to 50% of them singletons. The sequenced sample consisted of blood. The receptors here all came from a man aged 55-75 years in good health.

There are a few counts of this clonotype. The rearrangement joins TRBV24-1 to TRBJ2-2, with TRBD1 identical over 9 bases. V lost 3 bases to trimming and J lost 3 bases; unmatched junction nucleotides: 4. This CDR3 has 16 amino acids. Germline CDR1 is KGHDR and CDR2 is SFDVKD. The CDR3 loop reads CATSDGDRDYTGELFF. The CDR3 DNA follows: TGTGCCACCAGTGATGGGGACAGGGATTACACCGGGGAGCTGTTTTTT.

V and J are TRBV29-1 and TRBJ1-1; a weak D match, TRBD1 (5 bases). The CDR3 consists of 14 residues. V lost 8 bases and J 3 bases, leaving 19 bases between the germline ends. In germline, CDR1 is SQVTM, CDR2 ANQGSEA. The CDR3 loop is CSCSAAGTYTEAFF. CDR3 bases: TGCAGCTGCTCAGCAGCGGGGACCTACACTGAAGCTTTCTTT.

The chain carries TRBV29-1 and TRBJ2-3, with D possibly matching TRBD1 (6 bases). Germline V lookup: CDR1 SQVTM, CDR2 ANQGSEA. With 0 bases removed from V and 3 bases from J, the gap between germline ends came to 13 bases. The CDR3 extends over 15 amino acids. CDR3: CSVEDRTATTDTQYF. CDR3 nucleotide sequence: TGCAGCGTTGAAGATCGGACAGCGACGACAGATACGCAGTATTTT.

The gene calls are TRBV20-1 and TRBJ2-3; 9 bases align to TRBD1. J was trimmed by 5 bases and V by 5 bases; bases with no gene match: 8. This CDR3 has 14 residues. Germline V gene data show CDR1 as DFQATT and CDR2 as SNEGSKA (reference sequence). The CDR3 region has the DNA TGCAGTGCTGCAGACAGGGGGTTAGGAGATACGCAGTATTTT. Amino acid sequence: CSAADRGLGDTQYF.

The chain employs TRBV29-1 and TRBJ2-5; D may be TRBD1 (6 bases). Trimming removed 1 base at V and 5 bases at J, with 11 bases between. Per germline, CDR1 SQVTM and CDR2 ANQGSEA. The CDR3 is 13 amino acids. Written as DNA, the CDR3 is TGCAGCGTTGAAGGGGGGCAGCGGGAGACCCAGTACTTC. Translated, it gives CSVEGGQRETQYF.

In this sample, this clonotype turned up a few times. The V and J genes are TRBV25-1 and TRBJ1-1; the D is unclear. CDR3 length equals 13 residues. Looked up from germline, CDR1 is MGHDK and CDR2 is SYGVNS. Trimming removed 7 bases at V and 4 bases at J, with 13 bases between. The CDR3 nucleotides read TGTGCCAGCAATCTGGGAGTGGGCACTGAAGCTTTCTTT. Amino acid sequence: CASNLGVGTEAFF.

The V and J genes are TRBV5-1 and TRBJ2-3; D is undetermined. The CDR3 is 15 residues long. The germline V gene encodes CDR1 SGHRS and CDR2 YFSETQ. V gave up 1 base and J gave up 2 bases, with 11 bases separating them. CDR3 sequence (DNA): TGCGCCAGCAGCTTGCAGAGCCCATCCACAGATACGCAGTATTTT. Its protein product is CASSLQSPSTDTQYF. Full variable domain (rest looked up from reference TRBV5-1 and TRBJ2-3): KAGVTQTPRYLIKTRGQQVTLSCSPISGHRSVSWYQQTPGQGLQFLFEYFSETQRNKGNFPGRFSGRQFSNSRSEMNVSTLELGDSALYLCASSLQSPSTDTQYFGPGTRLTVL.

This chain connects TRBV27 to TRBJ1-4, with TRBD1 matching 8 bases. The CDR3 contains 15 residues. The germline gives CDR1 MNHEY, CDR2 SMNVEV (reference sequence). After removal of 6 bases from V and 4 bases from J, the junction contained 7 bases not matched to a gene. CDR3 in amino acids: CASRPGQGYNEKLFF. CDR3 coding DNA: TGTGCCAGCAGGCCCGGACAGGGTTATAATGAAAAACTGTTTTTT.

Remarks on this clonotype: The junction does not match germline at one end; this may be a read error. The chain has TRBV11-2 and TRBJ2-1, with D perhaps matching TRBD2 (5 bases). The CDR3 covers 17 residues. The germline CDR1 and CDR2 sequences are SGHAT and FQNNGV. This CDR3 reads CTSSLGGRGWSYNEQFF. In nucleotides, the CDR3 is TGTACCAGCAGCTTAGGTGGTCGGGGTTGGTCCTACAATGAGCAGTTCTTC.

This clonotype appeared a few times. The chain links TRBV20-1 to TRBJ1-1, with 9 bases that match TRBD1. The junction had 6 bases not matched to a gene; V was cut back by 6 bases and J by 4 bases. Per germline, CDR1 DFQATT and CDR2 SNEGSKA (reference sequence). This CDR3 is built from 13 residues. The CDR3: CSAKTGGGTEAFF. The CDR3 coding sequence is TGCAGTGCAAAGACAGGGGGAGGCACTGAAGCTTTCTTT.